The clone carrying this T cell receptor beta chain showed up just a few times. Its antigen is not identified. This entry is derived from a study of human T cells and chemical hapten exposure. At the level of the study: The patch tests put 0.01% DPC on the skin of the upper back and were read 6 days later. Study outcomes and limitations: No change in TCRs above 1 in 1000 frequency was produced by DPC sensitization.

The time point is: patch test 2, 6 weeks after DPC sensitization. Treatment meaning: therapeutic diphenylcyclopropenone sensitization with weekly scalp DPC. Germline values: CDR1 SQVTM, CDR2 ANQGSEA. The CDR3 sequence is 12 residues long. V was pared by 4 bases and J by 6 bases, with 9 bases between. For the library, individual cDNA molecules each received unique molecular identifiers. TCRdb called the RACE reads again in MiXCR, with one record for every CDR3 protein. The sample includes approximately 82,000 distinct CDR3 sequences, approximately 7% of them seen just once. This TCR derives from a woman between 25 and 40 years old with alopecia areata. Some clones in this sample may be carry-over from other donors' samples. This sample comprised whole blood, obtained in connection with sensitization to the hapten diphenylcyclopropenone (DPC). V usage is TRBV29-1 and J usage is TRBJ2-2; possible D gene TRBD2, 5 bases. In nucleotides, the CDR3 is TGCAGCGTTGCGTGGGGAGCCGGGGAGCTGTTTTTT. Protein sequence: CSVAWGAGELFF.